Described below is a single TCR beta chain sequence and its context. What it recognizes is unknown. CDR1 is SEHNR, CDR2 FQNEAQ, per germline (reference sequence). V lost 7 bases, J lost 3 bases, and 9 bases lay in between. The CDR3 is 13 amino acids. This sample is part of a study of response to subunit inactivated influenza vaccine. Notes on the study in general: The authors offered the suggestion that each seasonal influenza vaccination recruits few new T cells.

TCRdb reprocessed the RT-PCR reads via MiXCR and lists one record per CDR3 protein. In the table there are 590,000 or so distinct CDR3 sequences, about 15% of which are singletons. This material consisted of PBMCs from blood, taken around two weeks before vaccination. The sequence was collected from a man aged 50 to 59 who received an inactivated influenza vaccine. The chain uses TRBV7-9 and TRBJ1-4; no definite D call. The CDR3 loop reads CASKAQSNEKLFF. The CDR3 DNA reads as TGTGCCAGCAAGGCACAATCTAATGAAAAACTGTTTTTT.